The T cell receptor beta chain under discussion was sequenced for a study of shared clonotypes between healthy human individuals. Points from the study as a whole: An expected dependence of interdonor clonotype sharing on sequencing depth was noted. With several donors compared, about 5% of naive CD4 clonotypes were shared.

Using approximately 200 ng DNA, about 29,000 T cell genomes, the sorted-subset replicate PCRs were run. In the authors' workflow: Filtering differed because ImmunoSEQ produced junction-only sequences that carried no quality scores. This table comes from immunoSEQ multiplex PCR, and its TCRdb copy is limited to in-frame clones, with some not included. That table is the source of V, J and clone size, and D and trimming were worked out from the DNA. Of millions of clones in the sample, 95% are singletons; the top ten hold about 0.13%. Per germline, CDR1 SGHKS and CDR2 YYEKEE (reference sequence). V lost 3 bases, J lost 2 bases, and 5 bases stayed unmatched. This CDR3 contains 15 residues. A remark on this clone: Its antigen remains unidentified.

The receptor's source is a man between 18 and 35 years old in good health. V gene TRBV5-5 combines with J gene TRBJ2-4; TRBD1 agrees at 7 bases. Sequenced sample: naive CD4+ T cells sorted from blood. Subset specified: CD45RA+ positively selected. The CDR3 spells CASSYLQGTKNIQYF. The DNA for the CDR3 is TGTGCCAGCAGCTACTTACAGGGGACCAAAAACATTCAGTACTTC.